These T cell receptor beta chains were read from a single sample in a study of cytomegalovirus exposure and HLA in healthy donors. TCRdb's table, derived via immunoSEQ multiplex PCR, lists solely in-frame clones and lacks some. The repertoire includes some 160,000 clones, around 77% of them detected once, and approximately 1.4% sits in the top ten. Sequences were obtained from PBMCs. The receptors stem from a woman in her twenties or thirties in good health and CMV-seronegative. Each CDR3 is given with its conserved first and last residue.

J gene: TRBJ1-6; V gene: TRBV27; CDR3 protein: CASSLTSESSYNSPLHF
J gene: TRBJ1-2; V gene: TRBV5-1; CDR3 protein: CASSLRGTTEDGYTF
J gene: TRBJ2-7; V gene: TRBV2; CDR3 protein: CASTFAGASYEQYF
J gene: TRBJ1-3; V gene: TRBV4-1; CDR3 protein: CASSHRGLSGNTIYF
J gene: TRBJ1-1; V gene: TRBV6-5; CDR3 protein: CASSRDRDRAEAFF
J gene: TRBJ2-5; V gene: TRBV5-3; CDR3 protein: CARSHRDNQETQYF
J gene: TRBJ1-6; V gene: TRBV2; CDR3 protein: CASSDGQGNSPLHF
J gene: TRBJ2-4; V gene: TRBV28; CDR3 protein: CASRKTGGRNLAKNIQYF
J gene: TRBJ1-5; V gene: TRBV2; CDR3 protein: CASSEESGNQPQHF
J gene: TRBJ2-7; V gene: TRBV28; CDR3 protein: CASILAGMNEQYF
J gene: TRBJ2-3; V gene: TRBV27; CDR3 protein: CASSTTTGQYF
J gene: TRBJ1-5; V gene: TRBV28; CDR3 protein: CASSLTVGGGPSNQPQHF
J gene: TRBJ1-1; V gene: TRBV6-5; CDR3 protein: CASSWDSNTEAFF
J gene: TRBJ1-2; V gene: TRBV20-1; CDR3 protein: CSASQGGTF
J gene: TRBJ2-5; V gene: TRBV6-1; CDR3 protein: CASSEGGVETQYF
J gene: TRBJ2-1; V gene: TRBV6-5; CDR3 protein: CASSADRTSYNEQFF
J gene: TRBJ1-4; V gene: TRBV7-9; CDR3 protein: CASSPGQEKLFF
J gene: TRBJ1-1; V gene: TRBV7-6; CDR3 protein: CASSYDSRNTEAFF
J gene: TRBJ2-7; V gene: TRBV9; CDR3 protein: CASSPRTGEAYEQYF
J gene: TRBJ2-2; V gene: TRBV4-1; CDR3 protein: CASSHPGGYGTGELFF
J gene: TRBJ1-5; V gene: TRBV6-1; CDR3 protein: CASSDNLRGAVYSNQPQHF
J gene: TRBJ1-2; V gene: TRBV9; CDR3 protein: CASSADRGDYGYTF
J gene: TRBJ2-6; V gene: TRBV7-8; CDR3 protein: CASSQTPGSGANGLTF
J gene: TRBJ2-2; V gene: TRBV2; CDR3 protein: CASGGGTNTGELFF
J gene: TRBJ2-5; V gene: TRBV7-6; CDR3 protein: CASSPVEQETQYF
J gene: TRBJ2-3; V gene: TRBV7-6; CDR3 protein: CASSLLGLAGPSRSADTQYF
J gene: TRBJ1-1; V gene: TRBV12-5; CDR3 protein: CASGSLLSLKGQGIVGAEAFF
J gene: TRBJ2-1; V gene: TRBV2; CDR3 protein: CASSDLAGVGEQFF
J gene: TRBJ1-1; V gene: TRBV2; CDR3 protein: CASSGSDRGTEAFF
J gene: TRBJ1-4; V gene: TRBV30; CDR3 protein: CAWLAGGGEKLFF
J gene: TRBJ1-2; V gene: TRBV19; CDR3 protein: CASRQEPYYGYTF
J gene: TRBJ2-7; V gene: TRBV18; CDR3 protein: CASSTQTGRYEQYF
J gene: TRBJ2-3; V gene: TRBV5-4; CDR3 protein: CASSLAVRGEVDTQYF
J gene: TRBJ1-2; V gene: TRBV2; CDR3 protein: CASSEERTTYGYTF
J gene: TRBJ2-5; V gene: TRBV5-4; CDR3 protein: CASSFGSGAGETQYF
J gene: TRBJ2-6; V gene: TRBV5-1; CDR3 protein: CASSFGDRETGANVLTF
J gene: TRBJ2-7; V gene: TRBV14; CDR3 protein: CASSQDLFRGTYEQYF
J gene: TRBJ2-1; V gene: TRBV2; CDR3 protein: CASSPPGTLTYNEQFF
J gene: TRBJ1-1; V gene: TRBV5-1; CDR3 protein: CASSFGGWGNPNTEAFF
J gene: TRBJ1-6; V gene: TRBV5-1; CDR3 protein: CASSLVVEILGDSPLHF
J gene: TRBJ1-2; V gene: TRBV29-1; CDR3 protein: CSVEDTRGGYTF
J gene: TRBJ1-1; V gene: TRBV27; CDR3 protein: CASSLHRGTEAFF
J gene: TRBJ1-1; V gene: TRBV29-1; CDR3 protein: CSVDVENTEAFF
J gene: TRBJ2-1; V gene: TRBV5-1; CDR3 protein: CASRPTGFEYEQFF
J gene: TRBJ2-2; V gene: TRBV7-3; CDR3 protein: CASSPPGLSTGELFF
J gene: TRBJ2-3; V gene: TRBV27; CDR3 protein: CASSDRDRGRTDTQYF
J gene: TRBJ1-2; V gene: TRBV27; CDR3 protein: CATRTPGQGIHGYTF
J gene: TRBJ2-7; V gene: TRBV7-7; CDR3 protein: CASSPVASGGGEQYF
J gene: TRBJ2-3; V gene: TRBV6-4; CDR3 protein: CASSEGQTSTDTQYF
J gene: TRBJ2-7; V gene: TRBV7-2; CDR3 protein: CASSRSRGPYEQYF
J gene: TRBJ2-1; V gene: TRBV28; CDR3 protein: CASSLGGGFDNEQFF
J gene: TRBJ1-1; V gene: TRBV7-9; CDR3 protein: CASSPGQGWTEAFF
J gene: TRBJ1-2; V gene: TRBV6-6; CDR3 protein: CASSPGWRRNYGYTF
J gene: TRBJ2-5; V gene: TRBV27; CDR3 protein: CASSLLSAGKETQYF
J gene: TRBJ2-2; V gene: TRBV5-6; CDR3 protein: CASRFDRVAGELFF
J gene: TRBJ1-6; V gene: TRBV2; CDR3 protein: CASSVGQEYNSPLHF
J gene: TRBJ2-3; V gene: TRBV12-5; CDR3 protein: CASGLDYVQDTQYF